The 30 T cell receptor beta chains below were found in one sample sequenced in a study of cytomegalovirus exposure and HLA in healthy donors. Primers for the PCR totalled 60 Vbeta and 13 Jbeta. The method was immunoSEQ multiplex PCR; TCRdb's version includes in-frame clones alone and lacks a portion of them. The table includes tens of thousands of clones, 70% to 80% detected once. Sequenced material: PBMCs. These receptors were collected from a young man in good health and CMV-seronegative.

The V and J genes are TRBV19 and TRBJ1-1; 7 positions match TRBD1. There are 15 residues in the CDR3. Germline assignment: CDR1 LNHDA and CDR2 SQIVND (reference sequence). With V trimmed by 7 bases and J by 4 bases, 12 bases remained unmatched. The CDR3 region is CASTWAGGSLTEAFF. In DNA, the CDR3 is TGTGCCAGTACGTGGGCAGGGGGAAGTCTCACTGAAGCTTTCTTT.

This chain links TRBV5-4 with TRBJ2-2; 10 positions match TRBD2. This CDR3 has 16 residues. The germline CDR1 and CDR2 sequences are SGHNT and YYREEE (reference sequence). V trimming: 5 bases; J trimming: 0 bases; junction bases outside the gene matches: 4. CDR3 in amino acids: CASSDSGGTNTGELFF. In DNA, the CDR3 is TGTGCCAGCAGTGATAGCGGGGGGACGAACACCGGGGAGCTGTTTTTT.

The CDR3, as DNA: TGTGCCAGCAGCCCTGTTCAGGTGAAGGCTTTCTTT. Translating it yields CASSPVQVKAFF. The chain recombines TRBV11-2 with TRBJ1-1, with D unclear. V lost 5 bases and J lost 11, with 15 bases in between. The CDR3 is 12 amino acids. The germline V gene has CDR1 SGHAT and CDR2 FQNNGV.

In its sample, this clone was seen once. V and J are TRBV29-1 and TRBJ2-1; 7 nucleotides align to TRBD2. This CDR3 region has 14 residues. J was trimmed by 0 bases and V by 7 bases; bases with no gene match: 6. CDR1 is SQVTM, CDR2 ANQGSEA, per germline. DNA for the CDR3: TGCAGCGCCCTGGCGGGAGTCTCCTACAATGAGCAGTTCTTC. It translates to CSALAGVSYNEQFF.

The chain uses TRBV5-1 and TRBJ2-5; no firm D call. Gene TRBJ2-7 matches the end of the DNA better, so the J call may be wrong. CDR1 is SGHRS and CDR2 is YFSETQ in the germline V gene. The CDR3 is 13 residues long. CDR3 protein: CASSLDPSYEQYF. In DNA form, the CDR3 reads TGCGCCAGCAGCTTGGACCCGTCCTACGAGCAGTACTTC.

This clone was recorded once. The chain combines TRBV7-8 with TRBJ2-1; TRBD2 aligns across 13 bases. Germline V gene data show CDR1 as SGHVS and CDR2 as FQNEAQ. The CDR3 has 15 residues. The trim removed 5 bases at V and 5 bases at J, leaving 3 bases unmatched. The CDR3 nucleotides are TGTGCCAGCAGCCCTACTAGCGGGAGGGACAATGAGCAGTTCTTC. It yields the protein CASSPTSGRDNEQFF.

This sequence joins TRBV7-9 and TRBJ1-5; 9 bases fit TRBD1. CDR3 length: 14 amino acids. Germline CDR1 and CDR2: SEHNR and FQNEAQ (reference sequence). V shed 5 bases, J shed 4 bases, and the junction held 3 bases outside the gene matches. CDR3 DNA: TGTGCCAGCAGCCCTGGACAGGGGAATCAGCCCCAGCATTTT. It translates to CASSPGQGNQPQHF.

The genes are TRBV7-8 and TRBJ1-1; D is ambiguous. Germline values: CDR1 SGHVS, CDR2 FQNEAQ. This CDR3 is 12 amino acids long. V was cut by 5 bases and J by 6 bases, with 10 bases left in between. This chain's CDR3 is CASSPTAAEAFF. The CDR3 coding sequence is TGTGCCAGCAGCCCCACCGCGGCTGAAGCTTTCTTT.

The chain is built from TRBV9 and TRBJ1-6; a weak D match, TRBD1 (6 bases). Germline CDR1 reads SGDLS; CDR2 reads YYNGEE. Deletions cut 0 bases from V and 3 bases from J, with 7 bases between. There are 15 residues in the CDR3. The CDR3 DNA is TGTGCCAGCAGCGTAGGGACAGACTATAATTCACCCCTCCACTTT. It yields the protein CASSVGTDYNSPLHF.

The V and J genes are TRBV5-5 and TRBJ1-2; D unresolved. Per germline, CDR1 SGHKS and CDR2 YYEKEE (reference sequence). CDR3 size: 14 residues. V lost 1 base to trimming and J lost 6 bases, with 13 bases between them. CDR3 in DNA: TGTGCCAGCAGCTTGCAGGCGGGTATCGATGGCTACACCTTC. Its translation is CASSLQAGIDGYTF.

V is TRBV9 and J is TRBJ1-6; possibly TRBD1 for D (6 bases). V lost 4 bases, J lost 6 bases, and 11 bases lay in between. The CDR3 sequence is 14 residues long. Germline CDR1 and CDR2: SGDLS and YYNGEE. The CDR3 region is CASSSGQINSPLHF. CDR3 bases: TGTGCCAGCAGCTCAGGACAGATTAATTCACCCCTCCACTTT. Variable domain in full (rest from reference TRBV9 and TRBJ1-6): DSGVTQTPKHLITATGQRVTLRCSPRSGDLSVYWYQQSLDQGLQFLIQYYNGEERAKGNILERFSAQQFPDLHSELNLSSLELGDSALYFCASSSGQINSPLHFGNGTRLTVT.

This clone has just a few counts. The chain is built from TRBV2 and TRBJ2-2; TRBD1 is a possible D gene (6 bases). V shed 4 bases and J shed 5 bases, with 11 bases lying between them. The germline V gene has CDR1 SNHLY and CDR2 FYNNEI. This CDR3 has 14 amino acids. This chain's CDR3 is CASSVDRHTGELFF. The CDR3 DNA follows: TGTGCCAGCAGTGTTGACAGGCATACCGGGGAGCTGTTTTTT. Full variable domain (remainder filled in from reference TRBV2 and TRBJ2-2): EPEVTQTPSHQVTQMGQEVILRCVPISNHLYFYWYRQILGQKVEFLVSFYNNEISEKSEIFDDQFSVERPDGSNFTLKIRSTKLEDSAMYFCASSVDRHTGELFFGEGSRLTVL.

V gene TRBV5-6 combines with J gene TRBJ1-2; 9 positions agree with TRBD1. J gave up 6 bases and V 4 bases, and 4 bases lay outside the gene matches. Germline V gene data show CDR1 as SGHDT and CDR2 as YYEEEE. This CDR3 has 13 residues. CDR3 sequence: CASSDTGGNGYTF. The CDR3 region has the DNA TGTGCCAGCAGCGATACAGGGGGCAATGGCTACACCTTC. Looking up the rest from reference TRBV5-6 and TRBJ1-2 gives the full variable domain: DAGVTQSPTHLIKTRGQQVTLRCSPKSGHDTVSWYQQALGQGPQFIFQYYEEEERQRGNFPDRFSGHQFPNYSSELNVNALLLGDSALYLCASSDTGGNGYTFGSGTRLTVV.

V is TRBV6-1 and J is TRBJ2-7; 8 bases match TRBD1. CDR3 length: 13 amino acids. CDR1 and CDR2 from the germline V gene are MNHNS and SASEGT. Losses at the gene ends were 5 bases for V and 7 bases for J; bases not matched to a gene: 7. Here the CDR3 reads CASSFSGGSEQYF. As DNA, the CDR3 is TGTGCCAGCAGTTTCTCAGGGGGCTCAGAGCAGTACTTC.

The table lists this clone with a count of one. The V call is TRBV19, the J call TRBJ1-5; 11 bases are a match to TRBD1. Trimming took 0 bases from V and 6 from J; bases not matched to a gene: 13. The CDR3 is 19 residues long. CDR1 is LNHDA, CDR2 SQIVND, per germline (reference sequence). The CDR3, as DNA: TGTGCCAGTAGTATAGATCTGATTTTTGGGACAGGGGGAAGTCAGCCCCAGCATTTT. Protein product: CASSIDLIFGTGGSQPQHF.

The chain combines TRBV5-4 with TRBJ1-2, with TRBD1 matching 8 bases. The V and J ends lost 2 bases and 10 bases, in that order; junction bases with no gene match: 10. Germline V CDR1 and CDR2: SGHNT, YYREEE (reference sequence). The CDR3 has 14 amino acids. The CDR3 nucleotides are TGTGCCAGCAGCTTTGGTATGGACAGGGTTGCCTACACCTTC. Its translation: CASSFGMDRVAYTF.

This clone was seen just once. The rearrangement uses TRBV7-2 and TRBJ1-3; possibly TRBD1 for D (5 bases). Trimming removed 0 bases at V and 0 bases at J, with 9 bases between. This CDR3 contains 16 residues. CDR1 and CDR2 (germline): SGHTA, FQGNSA. CDR3 nucleotide sequence: TGTGCCAGCAGCTTAGCCGCAGGGTTCTCTGGAAACACCATATATTTT. Protein sequence: CASSLAAGFSGNTIYF.

V and J are TRBV14 and TRBJ1-2; the D gene is possibly TRBD1 (5 bases). The CDR3 length is 12 residues. The germline CDR1 and CDR2 sequences are SGHDN and FVKESK. Trimming removed 4 bases from V and 4 bases from J, with 7 bases in between. CDR3 sequence reads: CASSRRGYGYTF. As DNA, the CDR3 is TGTGCCAGCAGCCGGAGGGGCTATGGCTACACCTTC.

The chain joins TRBV5-1 to TRBJ2-7; D is perhaps TRBD1 (5 bases). Trimming took 0 bases from V and 5 from J, leaving 6 bases between them. The CDR3 covers 12 residues. CDR1 is SGHRS, CDR2 YFSETQ, per germline. CDR3 loop: CASSLGRDEQYF. For the CDR3, the DNA is TGCGCCAGCAGCTTGGGCAGGGACGAGCAGTACTTC.

V is TRBV29-1 and J is TRBJ2-1, with 11 bases lining up with TRBD2. Germline V lookup: CDR1 SQVTM, CDR2 ANQGSEA. The CDR3 length is 13 residues. The CDR3 DNA reads TGCACGTACGGGACTAGCGGCTACAATGAGCAGTTCTTC. Translating gives CTYGTSGYNEQFF.

This clone was picked up a small number of times. The CDR3 is CASSRRQETYEQYV. In DNA, the CDR3 is TGTGCCAGCAGTCGTCGACAGGAAACCTACGAGCAGTACGTC. The rearrangement uses TRBV6-1 and TRBJ2-7, with a weak D call TRBD1 (6 bases). This CDR3 contains 14 residues. Trimming shortened V by 5 bases and J by 2 bases, and 13 bases separated the two germline ends. CDR1 is MNHNS and CDR2 is SASEGT in the germline V gene.

This clone came up once. This rearrangement joins TRBV7-9 to TRBJ2-7, with TRBD2 identical over 9 bases. Germline CDR1 reads SEHNR; CDR2 reads FQNEAQ (reference sequence). The ends lost 5 bases at V and 4 bases at J; junction bases unmatched: 12. The CDR3 has 16 residues. The CDR3 is CASSALTPSGVYEQYF. In nucleotides, the CDR3 is TGTGCCAGCAGCGCGCTCACGCCTAGCGGGGTTTACGAGCAGTACTTC.

The rearrangement links TRBV7-9 to TRBJ2-6; no clear D. The V end was cut by 0 bases, the J end by 2 bases, with 8 bases between. Germline CDR1 SEHNR, CDR2 FQNEAQ (reference sequence). The CDR3 is 16 residues long. The CDR3 region is CASSLAPVTGANVLTF. The CDR3 DNA follows: TGTGCCAGCAGCTTAGCCCCAGTTACTGGGGCCAACGTCCTGACTTTC.

This clone was seen a few times. The chain employs TRBV6-5 and TRBJ1-5; perhaps TRBD1 as D (6 bases). CDR3 size: 13 residues. Germline lookup yields CDR1 MNHEY and CDR2 SVGAGI. Between the trimmed V and J ends, which lost 6 bases and 4 bases, there was a span of 10 bases. DNA for the CDR3: TGTGCCAGCAGGGGGACACCTAATCAGCCCCAGCATTTT. It translates to CASRGTPNQPQHF.

The rearrangement links TRBV6-1 to TRBJ1-2; no clear D. Germline-derived CDR1 and CDR2 are MNHNS and SASEGT. V dropped 2 bases and J dropped 4 bases, with 8 bases sitting between them. The CDR3 runs to 13 residues. The CDR3 sequence: CASSELQPYGYTF. The CDR3, as DNA: TGTGCCAGCAGTGAACTACAGCCCTATGGCTACACCTTC.

The V gene is TRBV4-1, the J gene TRBJ2-5; TRBD1 matches at 8 bases. Trimming at V came to 0 bases and at J to 1 base, leaving 4 bases not matched to a gene. Germline CDR1 and CDR2: MGHRA and YSYEKL. The CDR3 sequence is 16 residues long. The CDR3 region is CASSQDWGQAQETQYF. In nucleotides, the CDR3 is TGCGCCAGCAGCCAAGACTGGGGACAGGCCCAAGAGACCCAGTACTTC.

This clone occurred many times. The J gene is TRBJ1-1, the V gene TRBV7-9; D not certain. This CDR3 is 15 amino acids long. Germline assignment: CDR1 SEHNR and CDR2 FQNEAQ (reference sequence). The V and J ends lost 3 bases and 2 bases respectively, with 13 bases between them. The CDR3 loop reads CASSFETSINTEAFF. The DNA for the CDR3 is TGTGCCAGCAGCTTTGAGACATCGATTAACACTGAAGCTTTCTTT. Complete variable domain (other parts from reference TRBV7-9 and TRBJ1-1): DTGVSQNPRHKITKRGQNVTFRCDPISEHNRLYWYRQTLGQGPEFLTYFQNEAQLEKSRLLSDRFSAERPKGSFSTLEIQRTEQGDSAMYLCASSFETSINTEAFFGQGTRLTVV.

The rearrangement uses TRBV5-4 and TRBJ1-1, with 9 bases lining up with TRBD1. The J segment lost 3 bases and the V segment lost 3 bases, leaving 12 bases of the junction unmatched. Germline-derived CDR1 and CDR2 are SGHNT and YYREEE (reference sequence). CDR3 length: 17 residues. The CDR3 DNA reads as TGTGCCAGCAGCTCGCGTCACCTACAGGGGGCGGACACTGAAGCTTTCTTT. Amino acid sequence: CASSSRHLQGADTEAFF.

The chain couples TRBV28 to TRBJ1-2; a possible D gene is TRBD1 (6 bases). Germline V lookup: CDR1 MDHEN, CDR2 SYDVKM. V was pared by 9 bases and J by 2 bases, with 19 bases between. The CDR3 runs 15 residues. The DNA for the CDR3 is TGTGCCAGTCGCCGTCCAAGGCAGGGGAACTATGGCTACACCTTC. As protein: CASRRPRQGNYGYTF.

This clone was seen just once. This chain uses TRBV19 with TRBJ2-5, with 7 bases lining up with TRBD1. The length of the CDR3 is 15 residues. Germline CDR1 and CDR2: LNHDA and SQIVND (reference sequence). V trimming: 7 bases; J trimming: 5 bases; junction bases outside the gene matches: 13. CDR3 sequence: CASTTRDRGLETQYF. The CDR3 DNA reads TGTGCCAGTACCACGAGGGACAGAGGGCTGGAGACCCAGTACTTC.